The 32 T cell receptor beta chains below come from one sample, sequenced in a study of shared clonotypes between healthy human individuals (dated by TCRdb to about 2020). Libraries came from the immunoSEQ multiplex PCR assay. Drawn from immuneACCESS, this table holds only the in-frame rearrangements with V and J called that TCRdb kept. Clones are partly lost; checked studies trace under half to an unresolved V gene and leave the rest unexplained. The sample profile shows 2 million to 3 million clones; 80% to 95% of them were found once. Of the sample, approximately 0.36% falls within the top ten clones. The sequencing input was naive CD4+ T cells from PBMCs. The cell subset or site label, as the study defines it: CD45RA+ positively selected. Source of these receptors: a man between 18 and 35 years old in good health. Some clones in this sample may be carry-over from other donors' samples.

CDR3 loop: CASSESVSGNTIYF. The CDR3 coding sequence is TGTGCCAGCTCAGAGTCTGTCTCTGGAAACACCATATATTTT. This chain links TRBV6-1 with TRBJ1-3; the D is unclear. The CDR3 is 14 residues long. V was clipped by 8 bases and J by 0 bases, with 11 bases between them. The V gene's germline CDR1 is MNHNS and CDR2 SASEGT.

The J gene is TRBJ1-1, the V gene TRBV18; possibly TRBD1 for D (6 bases). Deletions cut 3 bases from V and 0 bases from J, with 14 bases between. The germline gives CDR1 KGHSH, CDR2 LQKENI. There are 16 residues in the CDR3. Here the CDR3 DNA reads TGTGCCAGCTCACCCTCGACAGGCCTGATGAACACTGAAGCTTTCTTT. This codes for CASSPSTGLMNTEAFF.

In this sample, this clone turned up once. This rearrangement joins TRBV4-1 to TRBJ2-5; perhaps D is TRBD1 or TRBD2 (5 bases each). This CDR3 comprises 16 residues. V shed 0 bases and J shed 9 bases, with 20 bases lying between them. CDR1 is MGHRA, CDR2 YSYEKL, per germline. The CDR3, as DNA: TGCGCCAGCAGCCAAGAGATAGGGGCAGCGGCTGGGGCCCAGTACTTC. This codes for CASSQEIGAAAGAQYF.

In this sample, this clone turned up once. A junction end diverges from the germline sequence, so it may reflect a read error. This chain joins TRBV20-1 and TRBJ2-7, with a tentative D call TRBD1 (5 bases). CDR3 length: 8 residues. Germline assignment: CDR1 DFQATT and CDR2 SNEGSKA (reference sequence). CDR3 region: CSAPQGGF. In DNA form, the CDR3 reads TGCAGTGCTCCCCAGGGCGGTTTC.

The chain employs TRBV30 and TRBJ2-3; D is possibly TRBD2 (5 bases). Per germline, CDR1 GTSNPN and CDR2 SVGIG (reference sequence). This CDR3 has 13 amino acids. V was trimmed by 0 bases and J by 7 bases, leaving 11 bases between them. The CDR3 DNA follows: TGTGCCTGGAGTGTACCGAGCGGTTATACGCAGTATTTT. Amino acids: CAWSVPSGYTQYF. Full variable domain (missing parts from reference TRBV30 and TRBJ2-3): SQTIHQWPATLVQPVGSPLSLECTVEGTSNPNLYWYRQAAGRGLQLLFYSVGIGQISSEVPQNLSASRPQDRQFILSSKKLLLSDSGFYLCAWSVPSGYTQYFGPGTRLTVL.

This rearrangement joins TRBV19 to TRBJ2-2; 9 positions agree with TRBD2. Trimming at V came to 5 bases and at J to 1 base, leaving 11 bases not matched to a gene. The CDR3 has 18 residues. Germline V gene lookup returns CDR1 LNHDA and CDR2 SQIVND (reference sequence). As DNA, the CDR3 is TGTGCCAGTAGTTTCGGCAAAAGAGCGGGAGGGAACACCGGGGAGCTGTTTTTT. Protein product: CASSFGKRAGGNTGELFF.

Remarks on this clone: In the same sample, other DNA sequences code for this CDR3. This rearrangement joins TRBV19 to TRBJ1-2; D is unresolved. CDR1 LNHDA and CDR2 SQIVND come from the germline V gene (reference sequence). The length of the CDR3 is 14 residues. V was shortened by 2 bases and J by 1 base, with 8 bases between the two germline ends. CDR3 coding DNA: TGTGCCAGTAGTATACGCGGGCGTAACTATGGCTACACCTTC. Protein sequence: CASSIRGRNYGYTF.

The CDR3 coding sequence is TGTGCCAGTAGTATAGTAAAAACAGATACGCAGTATTTT. It yields the protein CASSIVKTDTQYF. The V and J genes are TRBV19 and TRBJ2-3; D gene uncertain. Germline V CDR1 and CDR2: LNHDA, SQIVND (reference sequence). V was clipped by 1 base and J by 3 bases, with 5 bases between them. The CDR3 totals 13 residues. Looking up the rest from reference TRBV19 and TRBJ2-3 gives the full variable domain: DGGITQSPKYLFRKEGQNVTLSCEQNLNHDAMYWYRQDPGQGLRLIYYSQIVNDFQKGDIAEGYSVSREKKESFPLTVTSAQKNPTAFYLCASSIVKTDTQYFGPGTRLTVL.

This clone was observed a single time. The V gene is TRBV7-2, the J gene TRBJ2-7; TRBD2 is a possible D gene (6 bases). CDR1 and CDR2 from the germline V gene are SGHTA and FQGNSA. Trimming removed 3 bases at V and 1 base at J, with 19 bases between. The CDR3 runs 17 residues. This chain's CDR3 is CASSFVIAAGGSYEQYF. CDR3 nucleotides: TGTGCCAGCAGCTTTGTGATAGCGGCCGGTGGGTCCTACGAGCAGTACTTC.

V gene TRBV28 combines with J gene TRBJ2-1; D remains ambiguous. The CDR3 length is 14 residues. The germline V gene encodes CDR1 MDHEN and CDR2 SYDVKM. Trimming left V 6 bases short and J 10 bases short, with 19 bases between. This CDR3 is CASRPPEWNAEQFF. CDR3 DNA: TGTGCCAGCAGACCCCCGGAGTGGAACGCGGAGCAGTTCTTC.

A remark on this clone: Other DNA variants within this sample encode the same CDR3. The chain is built from TRBV7-3 and TRBJ2-7; 7 positions agree with TRBD2. The germline CDR1 and CDR2 sequences are SGHTA and FQGTGA. V lost 4 bases, J lost 6 bases, and 0 bases stayed unmatched. The CDR3 has 11 residues. The CDR3 protein is CASSSGGEQYF. CDR3 DNA sequence: TGTGCCAGCAGCTCGGGGGGCGAGCAGTACTTC. Full variable domain (outside the CDR3, taken from reference TRBV7-3 and TRBJ2-7): GAGVSQTPSNKVTEKGKYVELRCDPISGHTALYWYRQSLGQGPEFLIYFQGTGAADDSGLPNDRFFAVRPEGSVSTLKIQRTERGDSAVYLCASSSGGEQYFGPGTRLTVT.

This chain connects TRBV28 to TRBJ2-6; 10 nucleotides line up with TRBD1. J lost 1 base, V lost 6 bases, and 9 bases had no gene match. Germline V gives CDR1 MDHEN, CDR2 SYDVKM. The CDR3 has 18 amino acids. CDR3 nucleotide sequence: TGTGCCAGCAGCACCACCGGGACAGGGGTGTCTGGGGCCAACGTCCTGACTTTC. Amino acid sequence: CASSTTGTGVSGANVLTF.

The chain uses TRBV28 and TRBJ1-3; D unresolved. CDR1 MDHEN and CDR2 SYDVKM come from the germline V gene. Trimming cost V 2 bases and J 0 bases, with 14 bases left between them. This CDR3 has 17 amino acids. DNA of the CDR3: TGTGCCAGCAGTTTAGGGAGCGGCCATCACTCTGGAAACACCATATATTTT. It translates to CASSLGSGHHSGNTIYF.

V and J are TRBV18 and TRBJ1-4; tentative D call: TRBD1 (5 bases). This CDR3 contains 17 residues. V was clipped by 0 bases and J by 8 bases, with 19 bases between them. Germline V lookup: CDR1 KGHSH, CDR2 LQKENI. Here the CDR3 DNA reads TGTGCCAGCTCACCACCCTCGGGGGATAGGGTCTACGAAAAACTGTTTTTT. Translated: CASSPPSGDRVYEKLFF. The entire variable domain, with the rest obtained from reference TRBV18 and TRBJ1-4, is as follows: NAGVMQNPRHLVRRRGQEARLRCSPMKGHSHVYWYRQLPEEGLKFMVYLQKENIIDESGMPKERFSAEFPKEGPSILRIQQVVRGDSAAYFCASSPPSGDRVYEKLFFGSGTQLSVL.

Details on this clone: The sample carries other DNA sequences with the same CDR3. This chain links TRBV5-1 with TRBJ1-1, with D perhaps matching TRBD1 (5 bases). Germline CDR1 and CDR2: SGHRS and YFSETQ. V was shortened by 0 bases and J by 0 bases, with 9 bases between the two germline ends. The CDR3 extends over 15 amino acids. The CDR3 sequence: CASSLVRGMNTEAFF. CDR3 DNA: TGCGCCAGCAGCTTGGTAAGGGGAATGAACACTGAAGCTTTCTTT.

This chain uses TRBV5-1 with TRBJ2-1, with 7 bases fitting TRBD1. The CDR3 consists of 17 residues. Trimming took 4 bases from V and 6 from J; bases not matched to a gene: 16. Germline V lookup: CDR1 SGHRS, CDR2 YFSETQ. CDR3 sequence reads: CASSRNRGRSFGNEQFF. Written as DNA, the CDR3 is TGCGCCAGCAGCCGTAACAGGGGAAGGAGTTTTGGCAATGAGCAGTTCTTC.

The chain has TRBV7-3 and TRBJ2-7; D might be TRBD2 (5 bases). Trimming pared 1 base from V and 3 bases from J, leaving 13 bases between. This CDR3 spans 15 amino acids. Germline assignment: CDR1 SGHTA and CDR2 FQGTGA. CDR3 nucleotides: TGTGCCAGCAGCTTAATTGATGGAGAGGGCTACGAGCAGTACTTC. This encodes CASSLIDGEGYEQYF.

The count of this clone is one. J is TRBJ1-2 and V is TRBV5-4; TRBD1 is a possible D gene (6 bases). V was trimmed by 7 bases and J by 3 bases, leaving 19 bases between them. This CDR3 comprises 15 residues. Germline CDR1 reads SGHNT; CDR2 reads YYREEE (reference sequence). CDR3 DNA sequence: TGTGCCAGCGGAGCCCGAGGGGGGAGTTACTATGGCTACACCTTC. This codes for CASGARGGSYYGYTF.

For this clone: The same CDR3 can be traced to other DNA sequences in this sample. The chain links TRBV11-2 to TRBJ1-4; weak D call: TRBD1 (5 bases). Germline V CDR1 and CDR2: SGHAT, FQNNGV. V was clipped by 2 bases and J by 8 bases, with 6 bases between them. This CDR3 is built from 12 residues. CDR3 DNA sequence: TGTGCCAGCAGCTTAAACAGGGAAAAACTGTTTTTT. This encodes CASSLNREKLFF.

The rearrangement links TRBV11-2 to TRBJ2-1; TRBD2 matches 10 bases. Trimming cost V 3 bases and J 7 bases; bases outside gene matches: 6. The germline gives CDR1 SGHAT, CDR2 FQNNGV. The CDR3 spans 15 residues. CDR3 sequence reads: CASSFTSGTGNEQFF. The CDR3 bases are TGTGCCAGCAGCTTTACTAGCGGGACCGGGAATGAGCAGTTCTTC.

The chain combines TRBV7-9 with TRBJ1-4; tentatively, D is TRBD1 (5 bases). V lost 2 bases to trimming and J lost 7 bases, with 11 bases between them. Germline-derived CDR1 and CDR2 are SEHNR and FQNEAQ (reference sequence). This CDR3 contains 14 residues. The CDR3 sequence is CASSLRGESEKLFF. The CDR3 nucleotides read TGTGCCAGCAGCTTACGGGGGGAAAGTGAAAAACTGTTTTTT.

Worth noting for this clone: The same CDR3 arises from other DNA sequences in this sample as well. The chain carries TRBV7-2 and TRBJ2-1, with D unresolved. V was clipped by 5 bases and J by 0 bases, with 2 bases between them. Germline V gives CDR1 SGHTA, CDR2 FQGNSA. CDR3 length equals 12 residues. The CDR3 DNA sequence: TGTGCCAGCAGCCGCTCCTACAATGAGCAGTTCTTC. Translated: CASSRSYNEQFF.

This chain joins TRBV7-9 and TRBJ2-7; possibly TRBD1 or TRBD2 for D (5 bases each). The CDR3 is 15 amino acids. V lost 2 bases and J lost 0, with 11 bases in between. Germline assignment: CDR1 SEHNR and CDR2 FQNEAQ (reference sequence). CDR3 DNA sequence: TGTGCCAGCAGCTTAAGAGGGGTGGCCTCCTACGAGCAGTACTTC. Protein: CASSLRGVASYEQYF. The full variable domain, completed using reference TRBV7-9 and TRBJ2-7, is DTGVSQNPRHKITKRGQNVTFRCDPISEHNRLYWYRQTLGQGPEFLTYFQNEAQLEKSRLLSDRFSAERPKGSFSTLEIQRTEQGDSAMYLCASSLRGVASYEQYFGPGTRLTVT.

The chain joins TRBV5-4 to TRBJ2-7; TRBD2 aligns across 8 bases. The CDR3 is 16 residues long. V was pared by 5 bases and J by 3 bases, with 13 bases of the junction left unmatched. CDR1 and CDR2 from the germline V gene are SGHNT and YYREEE (reference sequence). The CDR3 coding sequence is TGTGCCAGCAGTCGGATCAGTAGCGGGAAATACTACGAGCAGTACTTC. Its translation: CASSRISSGKYYEQYF.

This chain connects TRBV5-1 to TRBJ2-5, with 15 bases matching TRBD2. The CDR3 runs to 16 residues. CDR1 and CDR2 from the germline V gene are SGHRS and YFSETQ. Trimming took 2 bases from V and 2 from J; bases not matched to a gene: 1. The CDR3 nucleotides read TGCGCCAGCAGCTTAGGGACTAGCGGGAGGCAAGAGACCCAGTACTTC. Protein: CASSLGTSGRQETQYF.

The CDR3 reads CASSLALAPTEAFF. CDR3 nucleotides: TGCGCCAGCAGCTTAGCACTCGCACCCACTGAAGCTTTCTTT. This chain uses TRBV5-1 with TRBJ1-1; no clear D gene. CDR3 length: 14 residues. V shed 2 bases and J shed 4 bases, with 12 bases lying between them. Germline lookup yields CDR1 SGHRS and CDR2 YFSETQ.

The chain recombines TRBV18 with TRBJ2-7; D not certain. The ends were cut back, 0 bases at V and 2 bases at J, with 8 bases in the middle. The CDR3 is made up of 14 amino acids. The germline gives CDR1 KGHSH, CDR2 LQKENI. CDR3 coding DNA: TGTGCCAGCTCACCACCTCTTATTCCCTACGAGCAGTACTTC. Protein: CASSPPLIPYEQYF.

The genes are TRBV18 and TRBJ1-6; unclear D gene. V lost 2 bases to trimming and J lost 7 bases, with 12 bases between them. CDR1 is KGHSH and CDR2 is LQKENI in the germline V gene. This CDR3 is 15 amino acids long. The CDR3 DNA reads TGTGCCAGCTCACCATGGGAGGGAGTGAATTCACCCCTCCACTTT. This codes for CASSPWEGVNSPLHF.

The chain is built from TRBV27 and TRBJ1-2; a weak D match, TRBD1 (6 bases). CDR3 length: 14 amino acids. Looked up from germline, CDR1 is MNHEY and CDR2 is SMNVEV (reference sequence). V was cut by 6 bases and J by 4 bases, with 15 bases left in between. CDR3 coding DNA: TGTGCCAGCAGCCGGACAGCTTCACCCTATGGCTACACCTTC. This codes for CASSRTASPYGYTF.

The chain employs TRBV2 and TRBJ2-1, with 9 bases that match TRBD2. The J segment lost 9 bases and the V segment lost 4 bases, leaving 10 bases of the junction unmatched. This CDR3 spans 15 amino acids. The germline CDR1 and CDR2 sequences are SNHLY and FYNNEI. CDR3 coding DNA: TGTGCCAGCAGTGCTTGGGTAGCGGGAGAGGGTGAGCAGTTCTTC. This encodes CASSAWVAGEGEQFF.

The chain links TRBV7-2 to TRBJ2-2; 14 bases fit TRBD2. V lost 5 bases and J lost 5; bases outside the gene matches: 7. The CDR3 extends over 17 amino acids. Germline values: CDR1 SGHTA, CDR2 FQGNSA. CDR3 nucleotides: TGTGCCAGCAGCCCCGGGGGACTAGCGGGAGTGACCGGGGAGCTGTTTTTT. Protein sequence: CASSPGGLAGVTGELFF.

The V and J genes are TRBV29-1 and TRBJ1-4, with D possibly TRBD1 on 6 matching bases. The V end was cut by 6 bases, the J end by 3 bases, with 17 bases between. CDR1 and CDR2 from the germline V gene are SQVTM and ANQGSEA. There are 15 residues in the CDR3. The CDR3 sequence is CSVRERGSANEKLFF. The CDR3 nucleotides read TGCAGCGTGAGGGAGAGGGGGTCGGCTAATGAAAAACTGTTTTTT.